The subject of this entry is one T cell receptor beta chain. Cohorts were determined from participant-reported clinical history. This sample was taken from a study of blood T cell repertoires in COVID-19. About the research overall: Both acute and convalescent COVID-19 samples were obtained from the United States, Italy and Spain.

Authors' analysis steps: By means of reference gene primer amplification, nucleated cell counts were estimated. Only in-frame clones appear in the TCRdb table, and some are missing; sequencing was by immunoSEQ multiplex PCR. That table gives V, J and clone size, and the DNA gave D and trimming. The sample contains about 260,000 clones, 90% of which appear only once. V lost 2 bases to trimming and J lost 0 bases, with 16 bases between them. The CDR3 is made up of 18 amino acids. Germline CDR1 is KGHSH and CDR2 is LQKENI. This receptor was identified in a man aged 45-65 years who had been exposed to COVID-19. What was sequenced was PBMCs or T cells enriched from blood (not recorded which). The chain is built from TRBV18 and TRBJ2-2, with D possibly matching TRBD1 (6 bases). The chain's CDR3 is CASSPRLPGQSNTGELFF. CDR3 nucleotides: TGTGCCAGCTCACCAAGATTACCGGGACAATCGAACACCGGGGAGCTGTTTTTT.